The clone carrying this T cell receptor (beta chain) was detected only a few times. Its specificity is not known. This CDR3 region has 11 residues. V lost 1 base and J 12 bases, leaving 10 bases between the germline ends. In germline, CDR1 is DFQATT, CDR2 SNEGSKA (reference sequence). These data belong to a study of regulatory and conventional T cells in RAG deficiency. The study's findings and limits: Shannon entropy fell and Simpson indices rose in RAG-deficient patients. Omenn patients showed >80% Treg-Tconv overlap and shorter CDR3 lengths. Other subsets showed 8.5 to 10-fold reductions, but Treg unique TCR beta sequences fell roughly 97-fold in these patients.

Genomic DNA came from blood conventional CD4+ T cells gated CD25-low CD127-high. TCRdb's table, derived via immunoSEQ multiplex PCR, lists solely in-frame clones and lacks some. This sample has around 29,000 clones, with around 96% found just once. These data were also filed under a second study, of regulatory T cells. That source reports: The PCR used 52 TRBV and 13 TRBJ primers. Patient repertoires had restricted TRB V-J pairs and skewed V and J usage, most in Tregs.

The chain has TRBV20-1 and TRBJ2-1; D is unclear. The receptor comes from a human donor in good health. Sequenced material: CD25- CD4+ T cells sorted from blood. Written as DNA, the CDR3 is TGCAGTGCTAGAGCCCCCGCCGGGCAGTTCTTC. This sequence encodes CSARAPAGQFF.